Shown below are 29 T cell receptor beta chains from a single sample sequenced in a study of T-cell memory formation after mild COVID-19. Using its own MiXCR run on the 5' RACE reads, TCRdb lists one record per CDR3 protein. Counted here are hundreds of thousands of distinct CDR3 sequences, roughly 20% occurring once; the ten biggest clones make up 8.4%. The sample comprised PBMCs or a T cell subset sorted from them (not recorded which). The receptors were gathered from an adult woman who had mild COVID-19 (a few samples of this study predate the infection). Cell type and time point are not known.

This clonotype was recorded a few times. The chain links TRBV7-9 to TRBJ2-5; the match to TRBD2 covers 16 bases. The CDR3 length is 18 residues. CDR1 is SEHNR, CDR2 FQNEAQ, per germline (reference sequence). V lost 2 bases, J lost 1 base, and 4 bases stayed unmatched. This CDR3 is CASSLQGLAGGPQETQYF. In DNA form, the CDR3 reads TGTGCCAGCAGCTTACAGGGACTAGCGGGAGGGCCCCAAGAGACCCAGTACTTC.

The chain carries TRBV29-1 and TRBJ1-1; D gene unclear. V lost 6 bases and J 2 bases, leaving 16 bases between the germline ends. CDR1 SQVTM and CDR2 ANQGSEA come from the germline V gene. This CDR3 has 14 amino acids. CDR3 sequence: CSVVPKSGNTEAFF. CDR3 nucleotide sequence: TGCAGCGTCGTCCCAAAATCGGGCAACACTGAAGCTTTCTTT.

This clonotype was seen more than once but under ten times. The genes are TRBV29-1 and TRBJ1-1; 7 nucleotides line up with TRBD1. This CDR3 comprises 14 residues. From germline, CDR1 is SQVTM and CDR2 ANQGSEA. The junction had 7 bases not matched to a gene; V was cut back by 6 bases and J by 0 bases. CDR3 DNA: TGCAGCGTAACAGGGGTCCGAATGAACACTGAAGCTTTCTTT. It codes for CSVTGVRMNTEAFF.

This clonotype has only one observation. The chain combines TRBV23-1 with TRBJ1-1; 7 bases are a match to TRBD1. TRBV23-1 is an ORF, with its function uncertain. Germline trimming cut 6 bases from V and 3 bases from J; bases unmatched to any gene: 4. The CDR3 totals 13 residues. The CDR3 here is CASRQGSHTEAFF. The CDR3 DNA follows: TGCGCCAGCAGACAGGGGTCTCACACTGAAGCTTTCTTT.

This clonotype was observed a few times. The rearrangement links TRBV30 to TRBJ1-5; tentatively, D is TRBD1 (6 bases). This CDR3 has 14 residues. Germline CDR1 is GTSNPN and CDR2 is SVGIG (reference sequence). V lost 5 bases and J 0 bases, leaving 11 bases between the germline ends. The CDR3, as DNA: TGTGCCTGGGGACAGTTGTATAGCAATCAGCCCCAGCATTTT. It is translated as CAWGQLYSNQPQHF.

This chain links TRBV9 with TRBJ1-2, with D unresolved. The CDR3 totals 14 residues. V lost 4 bases and J 1 base, leaving 11 bases between the germline ends. From germline, CDR1 is SGDLS and CDR2 YYNGEE. This CDR3 is CASSPRLLNYGYTF. CDR3 coding DNA: TGTGCCAGCAGCCCCAGACTTCTTAACTATGGCTACACCTTC.

This chain joins TRBV18 and TRBJ2-7; D is possibly TRBD1 (5 bases). Trimming took off 5 bases at V and 3 bases at J, with 11 bases between the two ends. The length of the CDR3 is 13 residues. Germline V gene lookup returns CDR1 KGHSH and CDR2 LQKENI. CDR3 in DNA: TGTGCCAGCTCAATGACAGAGAGCTACGAGCAGTACTTC. Protein: CASSMTESYEQYF.

The chain carries TRBV4-1 and TRBJ1-1, with D unclear. V was clipped by 2 bases and J by 1 base, with 8 bases between them. The CDR3 runs 14 residues. Germline values: CDR1 MGHRA, CDR2 YSYEKL. CDR3 nucleotides: TGCGCCAGCAGCCAATTTTCAGAGAACACTGAAGCTTTCTTT. This codes for CASSQFSENTEAFF.

In its sample, this clonotype was seen a few times. This chain links TRBV5-1 with TRBJ1-1; 7 nucleotides agree with TRBD1. The CDR3 is 15 amino acids. The V segment lost 0 bases and the J segment 6 bases; nucleotides outside the gene matches: 8. Germline lookup yields CDR1 SGHRS and CDR2 YFSETQ. The CDR3 here is CASSLADRNQAEAFF. DNA for the CDR3: TGCGCCAGCAGCTTGGCGGACAGGAATCAGGCTGAAGCTTTCTTT.

This clonotype was seen a few times. The rearrangement joins TRBV7-6 to TRBJ2-3; D is perhaps TRBD2 (5 bases). The CDR3 covers 14 residues. Germline V lookup: CDR1 SGHVS, CDR2 FNYEAQ. Trimming shortened V by 2 bases and J by 6 bases, and 12 bases separated the two germline ends. This CDR3 is CASSLLSGSDTQYF. For the CDR3, the DNA is TGTGCCAGCAGCTTATTATCGGGGTCGGATACGCAGTATTTT.

The gene calls are TRBV6-4 and TRBJ2-1, with 8 bases that match TRBD2. The CDR3 sequence is 16 residues long. The germline V gene encodes CDR1 MRHNA and CDR2 SNTAGT. J was trimmed by 6 bases and V by 3 bases; bases with no gene match: 10. The CDR3 reads CASSEWWSGSPNEQFF. CDR3 nucleotides: TGTGCCAGCAGTGAATGGTGGAGCGGGAGCCCCAATGAGCAGTTCTTC.

This clonotype was detected a few times. The V and J genes are TRBV4-2 and TRBJ2-7; no clear D. V was clipped by 1 base and J by 5 bases, with 9 bases between them. The germline CDR1 and CDR2 sequences are LGHNA and YNFKEQ. This CDR3 region has 13 residues. CDR3 nucleotides: TGTGCCAGCAGCCAAGTGGCTGGGAACGAGCAGTACTTC. Residues: CASSQVAGNEQYF.

In this sample, this clonotype turned up a few times. The chain combines TRBV29-1 with TRBJ2-7; TRBD1 matches at 7 bases. CDR3 size: 13 residues. The germline CDR1 and CDR2 sequences are SQVTM and ANQGSEA. V was clipped by 1 base and J by 3 bases; unmatched bases: 3. The DNA of the CDR3 is TGCAGCGTTGAAGGCGCAGGGGGCTACGAGCAGTACTTC. Residues: CSVEGAGGYEQYF.

Only a few counts were recorded for this clonotype. V usage is TRBV28 and J usage is TRBJ2-3; 8 bases align to TRBD2. In germline, CDR1 is MDHEN, CDR2 SYDVKM. The CDR3 loop spans 16 amino acids. Trimming cost V 4 bases and J 2 bases; bases outside gene matches: 8. CDR3 nucleotides: TGTGCCAGCAGTTCCTCGCTAGCGGGCACCACAGATACGCAGTATTTT. It encodes CASSSSLAGTTDTQYF.

This clonotype was recorded a few times. The gene calls are TRBV7-9 and TRBJ2-7; TRBD2 aligns across 7 bases. This CDR3 is 15 amino acids long. V lost 1 base to trimming and J lost 1 base; unmatched junction nucleotides: 4. In germline, CDR1 is SEHNR, CDR2 FQNEAQ (reference sequence). The CDR3 here is CASSLGRGGSYEQYF. As DNA, the CDR3 is TGTGCCAGCAGCTTAGGGAGGGGAGGGTCCTACGAGCAGTACTTC.

This clonotype has more than one count but fewer than ten. The chain couples TRBV5-1 to TRBJ1-4, with TRBD1 matching 9 bases. The junction had 8 bases not matched to a gene; V was cut back by 2 bases and J by 0 bases. Germline CDR1 is SGHRS and CDR2 is YFSETQ. CDR3 size: 18 residues. In DNA form, the CDR3 reads TGCGCCAGCAGCTTTTTCCTCGGACAGGGGCCAACTAATGAAAAACTGTTTTTT. Translation gives CASSFFLGQGPTNEKLFF.

This clonotype was seen a few times. V is TRBV5-6 and J is TRBJ2-6, with unresolved D. CDR1 is SGHDT, CDR2 YYEEEE, per germline. The CDR3 runs 14 residues. Trimming pared 5 bases from V and 2 bases from J, leaving 8 bases between. The DNA of the CDR3 is TGTGCCAGCAGGCAGAGCACTGGGGCCAACGTCCTGACTTTC. Its protein is CASRQSTGANVLTF.

This clonotype was counted at least ten times. This chain connects TRBV7-2 to TRBJ2-7; D possibly uses TRBD1 or TRBD2 (6 bases each). The CDR3 totals 17 residues. Germline V lookup: CDR1 SGHTA, CDR2 FQGNSA. Trimming cost V 1 base and J 6 bases, with 22 bases left between them. DNA for the CDR3: TGTGCCAGCAGCTTAGGGTTGGGGGGCGGTGATCGCCCCGAGCAGTACTTC. Protein product: CASSLGLGGGDRPEQYF.

This clonotype was detected a few times. The chain combines TRBV30 with TRBJ2-2; 9 nucleotides agree with TRBD1. J gave up 4 bases and V 3 bases, and 9 bases lay outside the gene matches. Per germline, CDR1 GTSNPN and CDR2 SVGIG (reference sequence). This CDR3 region has 16 residues. The CDR3 DNA reads TGTGCCTGGAGGAGGGGCCCGGGACAGGGCACCGGGGAGCTGTTTTTT. As protein: CAWRRGPGQGTGELFF.

The chain links TRBV12-3 or TRBV12-4 to TRBJ1-1, with a possible D match to TRBD1 (5 bases). The V gene lost 3 bases and the J gene lost 6 bases, with 14 bases spanning the gap. The CDR3 runs 14 residues. The CDR3 nucleotides are TGTGCCAGCAGTTTGGCGCGGGGCGGCTCTGAAGCTTTCTTT. Translated: CASSLARGGSEAFF.

Only a few counts were recorded for this clonotype. The V gene is TRBV29-1, the J gene TRBJ2-7; the D call may be TRBD1 or TRBD2 (5 bases each). This CDR3 spans 13 amino acids. The V gene lost 5 bases and the J gene lost 6 bases, with 17 bases spanning the gap. Germline V gene sequence: CDR1 SQVTM, CDR2 ANQGSEA. This CDR3 is CSVTGTSLSEQYF. The DNA for the CDR3 is TGCAGCGTTACCGGGACCTCCTTGTCCGAGCAGTACTTC.

This chain connects TRBV4-2 to TRBJ2-7, with 7 bases matching TRBD2. The V and J ends lost 3 bases and 3 bases, in that order; junction bases with no gene match: 8. CDR1 and CDR2 (germline): LGHNA, YNFKEQ. CDR3 length: 15 amino acids. The CDR3 spells CASSQDSAGSYEQYF. The CDR3 nucleotides read TGTGCCAGCAGCCAGGACTCAGCGGGAAGCTACGAGCAGTACTTC.

This chain uses TRBV3-1 with TRBJ1-1; D gene ambiguous. Germline V gene sequence: CDR1 LGHDT, CDR2 YNNKEL (reference sequence). CDR3 length: 14 residues. Trimming took off 5 bases at V and 1 base at J, with 11 bases between the two ends. DNA for the CDR3: TGTGCCAGCAGCACCAGAACCTCGAACACTGAAGCTTTCTTT. As protein: CASSTRTSNTEAFF.

The V and J genes are TRBV12-3 or TRBV12-4 and TRBJ2-7, with a possible D match to TRBD1 (6 bases). The CDR3 has 13 residues. The V end was cut by 5 bases, the J end by 2 bases, with 10 bases between. The CDR3 nucleotides are TGTGCCAGCAGTGGGGGCATGCCCTACGAGCAGTACTTC. Translated, it gives CASSGGMPYEQYF.

The chain combines TRBV3-1 with TRBJ1-5; D not certain. The V gene's germline CDR1 is LGHDT and CDR2 YNNKEL (reference sequence). This CDR3 has 13 amino acids. Trimming shortened V by 0 bases and J by 6 bases, and 6 bases separated the two germline ends. The CDR3 DNA reads as TGTGCCAGCAGCCAAGAGTCGCTTCAGCCCCAGCATTTT. Amino acids: CASSQESLQPQHF.

This clonotype came up a few times. J is TRBJ2-7 and V is TRBV6-5; D ambiguous. The V gene lost 4 bases and the J gene lost 6 bases, with 13 bases spanning the gap. This CDR3 contains 13 residues. Germline loops: CDR1 MNHEY, CDR2 SVGAGI. CDR3 coding DNA: TGTGCCAGCAGTTTTCTCTCCCTCGGCGAGCAGTACTTC. Translating it yields CASSFLSLGEQYF.

This clonotype was found a few times. The V gene is TRBV5-1, the J gene TRBJ2-5; D call uncertain. Trimming took 3 bases from V and 5 from J, leaving 11 bases between them. The CDR3 is 13 residues long. CDR1 and CDR2 (germline): SGHRS, YFSETQ. The CDR3 coding sequence is TGCGCCAGCAGCTCCCCAGGCACGGAGACCCAGTACTTC. As protein: CASSSPGTETQYF.

This chain links TRBV7-8 with TRBJ2-5; 11 positions match TRBD2. Trimming took 1 base from V and 7 from J; bases not matched to a gene: 8. Germline CDR1 reads SGHVS; CDR2 reads FQNEAQ. This CDR3 region has 16 residues. The CDR3 reads CASSLERLAGPRTQYF. The DNA for the CDR3 is TGTGCCAGCAGCTTAGAGAGACTAGCGGGGCCCCGGACCCAGTACTTC.

This chain uses TRBV20-1 with TRBJ2-7; perhaps TRBD1 as D (5 bases). In germline, CDR1 is DFQATT, CDR2 SNEGSKA (reference sequence). The CDR3 covers 14 residues. V dropped 0 bases and J dropped 5 bases, with 14 bases sitting between them. This CDR3 reads CSARDTLGRHEQYF. DNA of the CDR3: TGCAGTGCTAGAGATACCCTGGGGCGCCACGAGCAGTACTTC.